One sample yielded the 26 T cell receptor beta chains listed below, sequenced in a study of T cells in Graves' hyperthyroidism and ophthalmopathy. Amplification of TCR beta CDR3 regions was performed using RNA transcripts as template. Primed by the HTBI set, a first-round RT-PCR was run on the TCR CDR3. Via MiXCR, TCRdb re-called the multiplex PCR reads, giving one row per CDR3 protein. The repertoire includes some 800,000 distinct CDR3 sequences, 38% of them detected once, and 7.5% to 9.5% sits in the top ten. The sample taken for sequencing was blood. These receptors all come from a man aged 18 to 29 with Graves' hyperthyroidism.

The count of this clonotype is one. This CDR3 is missing its conserved last phenylalanine or tryptophan, likely due to a read error. The CDR3 nucleotides read TGCGCCAGCAGCAGGGACAGGGAAAAGTTTCGAGAGGCCAACGTCCTGACTTCC. This codes for CASSRDREKFREANVLTS. V gene TRBV5-1 combines with J gene TRBJ2-6; 9 nucleotides line up with TRBD1. The V gene's germline CDR1 is SGHRS and CDR2 YFSETQ. The J segment lost 6 bases and the V segment lost 4 bases, leaving 14 bases of the junction unmatched. The CDR3 consists of 18 residues.

The chain combines TRBV19 with TRBJ2-7, with TRBD1 as a possible D gene (5 bases). The CDR3 covers 16 residues. CDR1 and CDR2 from the germline V gene are LNHDA and SQIVND (reference sequence). Deletions cut 4 bases from V and 0 bases from J, with 16 bases between. Here the CDR3 DNA reads TGTGCCAGTAGTACCAGAGACAGTTCCCGCTCCTACGAGCAGTACTTC. Translated, it gives CASSTRDSSRSYEQYF.

Worth noting for this clonotype: A much more abundant neighbour one base away suggests this may be a read error. V usage is TRBV29-1 and J usage is TRBJ2-5; 7 bases agree with TRBD1. Germline CDR1 SQVTM, CDR2 ANQGSEA. Trimming at V came to 8 bases and at J to 5 bases, leaving 14 bases not matched to a gene. The CDR3 has 14 amino acids. In DNA, the CDR3 is TGCAGCAGCTCAGGAAGGGGGCGAGGGGAGACCCAGTACTTC. Translated, it gives CSSSGRGRGETQYF.

Remarks on this clonotype: It may be a read error: a sequence one base away is much more abundant. The chain uses TRBV15 and TRBJ2-2; D is unresolved. Germline CDR1 LNHNV, CDR2 YYDKDF (reference sequence). This CDR3 spans 15 amino acids. The CDR3 DNA sequence: TGTGCCACCAGCTTAAGACGTTCGAACGCCGGGGAGCTGTTTTTT. Its protein is CATSLRRSNAGELFF.

This clonotype was counted ten times or more. This chain uses TRBV7-9 with TRBJ2-2; D remains unclear. Germline assignment: CDR1 SEHNR and CDR2 FQNEAQ (reference sequence). The CDR3 runs 15 residues. V was trimmed by 4 bases and J by 1 base, leaving 10 bases between them. The CDR3 is CASSSGWGNTGELFF. CDR3 sequence (DNA): TGTGCCAGCAGCTCCGGATGGGGGAACACCGGGGAGCTGTTTTTT.

V gene TRBV7-9 combines with J gene TRBJ2-2, with 12 bases fitting TRBD1. The trim removed 3 bases at V and 7 bases at J, leaving 6 bases unmatched. The CDR3 loop spans 16 amino acids. Germline V CDR1 and CDR2: SEHNR, FQNEAQ (reference sequence). In DNA form, the CDR3 reads TGTGCCAGCAGCTTGGCGGGACAGGGGGCAATCGGGGAGCTGTTTTTT. Amino acid sequence: CASSLAGQGAIGELFF.

This clonotype was picked up a small number of times. This rearrangement joins TRBV25-1 to TRBJ1-5; a weak D match, TRBD1 (5 bases). Deletions cut 2 bases from V and 5 bases from J, with 16 bases between. This CDR3 comprises 16 residues. Germline-derived CDR1 and CDR2 are MGHDK and SYGVNS. Written as DNA, the CDR3 is TGTGCCAGCAGTGAAGCGCTGGGGGGGGGAGATCAGCCCCAGCATTTT. It codes for CASSEALGGGDQPQHF.

This clonotype was recorded once. Mismatch with germline at one junction end may stem from a read error. The genes are TRBV7-2 and TRBJ2-7, with D perhaps TRBD2 (5 bases). In germline, CDR1 is SGHTA, CDR2 FQGNSA. The CDR3 loop spans 16 amino acids. This chain's CDR3 is CASAQLHGGHSYEQYF. The CDR3 nucleotides read TGCGCCAGCGCACAGCTCCACGGCGGGCATAGCTACGAGCAGTACTTC.

The table lists this clonotype with many counts. The chain is built from TRBV20-1 and TRBJ1-2, with a possible D match to TRBD1 (6 bases). Germline V gene sequence: CDR1 DFQATT, CDR2 SNEGSKA (reference sequence). This CDR3 spans 13 amino acids. Trimming shortened V by 5 bases and J by 2 bases, and 12 bases separated the two germline ends. The DNA of the CDR3 is TGCAGTGCTGGGGGGGCCGTAAACTATGGCTACACCTTC. Protein sequence: CSAGGAVNYGYTF.

This clonotype occurred many times. The chain couples TRBV20-1 to TRBJ2-5; 14 bases line up with TRBD2. The trim removed 5 bases at V and 4 bases at J, leaving 0 bases unmatched. CDR1 is DFQATT, CDR2 SNEGSKA, per germline (reference sequence). CDR3 length equals 13 residues. CDR3: CSAGLAGGETQYF. CDR3 coding DNA: TGCAGTGCTGGACTAGCGGGAGGAGAGACCCAGTACTTC.

J is TRBJ1-2 and V is TRBV2; a possible D gene is TRBD1 (6 bases). The V gene's germline CDR1 is SNHLY and CDR2 FYNNEI. V dropped 2 bases and J dropped 2 bases, with 9 bases sitting between them. The CDR3 runs 14 residues. CDR3 region: CASSETTGNYGYTF. CDR3 nucleotides: TGTGCCAGCAGTGAAACGACAGGCAACTATGGCTACACCTTC.

This clonotype occurred a few times. The rearrangement links TRBV7-2 to TRBJ2-7; D ambiguous. Trimming took 1 base from V and 4 from J, leaving 11 bases between them. Germline CDR1 SGHTA, CDR2 FQGNSA. There are 14 residues in the CDR3. The CDR3 DNA follows: TGTGCCAGCAGCTTAGAAGTCAGCTGGTACGAGCAGTACTTC. As protein: CASSLEVSWYEQYF.

The J gene is TRBJ1-1, the V gene TRBV7-9; D might be TRBD1 (5 bases). Germline loops: CDR1 SEHNR, CDR2 FQNEAQ (reference sequence). This CDR3 contains 16 residues. Trimming removed 5 bases from V and 3 bases from J, with 19 bases in between. The CDR3 sequence: CASSGPRGRGDTEAFF. The CDR3 region has the DNA TGTGCCAGCAGCGGACCAAGGGGCCGTGGGGACACTGAAGCTTTCTTT.

This clonotype has at least ten counts. V gene TRBV7-9 combines with J gene TRBJ2-2, with 7 bases lining up with TRBD1. This CDR3 has 16 amino acids. V dropped 3 bases and J dropped 5; count of bases not matched to a gene: 9. Germline V gene data show CDR1 as SEHNR and CDR2 as FQNEAQ (reference sequence). The CDR3 DNA is TGTGCCAGCAGCTTCGAGTGGGACAGCGCGACCGGGGAGCTGTTTTTT. Translation: CASSFEWDSATGELFF.

The rearrangement uses TRBV12-3 or TRBV12-4 and TRBJ1-4, with 7 nucleotides matching TRBD1. V was clipped by 5 bases and J by 7 bases; unmatched bases: 7. CDR3 length: 14 amino acids. The CDR3 is CASSPTGQGEKLFF. Here the CDR3 DNA reads TGTGCCAGCAGTCCGACAGGGCAGGGTGAAAAACTGTTTTTT.

Turning to this clonotype: Here the CDR3 omits its conserved ending phenylalanine or tryptophan, so a read error is the likely source. The chain carries TRBV2 and TRBJ1-1; D unresolved. The CDR3 totals 12 residues. CDR1 is SNHLY and CDR2 is FYNNEI in the germline V gene. V lost 5 bases and J lost 1, with 5 bases in between. The CDR3 region is CASSWQNTEAFL. In DNA form, the CDR3 reads TGTGCCAGCAGTTGGCAGAACACTGAAGCTTTCCTT.

Points on this clonotype: A read error may be the cause here, since a much bigger clone is one base away. The rearrangement uses TRBV20-1 and TRBJ2-2; a weak D match, TRBD2 (5 bases). The CDR3 length is 13 residues. V was shortened by 6 bases and J by 8 bases, with 16 bases between the two germline ends. From germline, CDR1 is DFQATT and CDR2 SNEGSKA (reference sequence). The CDR3 nucleotides are TGCAGTGCCCGGGCCCCGGGGAGTGGGGAGCTGTTTTTT. Amino acid sequence: CSARAPGSGELFF.

This clonotype was seen more than once but under ten times. The chain is built from TRBV20-1 and TRBJ2-5; TRBD1 is a possible D gene (5 bases). This CDR3 is built from 15 residues. V shed 6 bases and J shed 5 bases, with 22 bases lying between them. CDR1 DFQATT and CDR2 SNEGSKA come from the germline V gene (reference sequence). CDR3 in amino acids: CSAAGQGIYGETQYF. The CDR3 DNA is TGCAGTGCCGCCGGGCAGGGAATATACGGGGAGACCCAGTACTTC.

This clonotype was picked up many times. The CDR3 DNA follows: TGTGCCAGCAGCTCGGGACGGATCAATCAGCCCCAGCATTTT. This translates into CASSSGRINQPQHF. This chain connects TRBV5-8 to TRBJ1-5; tentatively, D is TRBD1 (5 bases). The ends were cut back, 3 bases at V and 3 bases at J, with 10 bases in the middle. CDR1 is SGHTS and CDR2 is YDEGEE in the germline V gene. CDR3 length: 14 residues.

The rearrangement uses TRBV10-3 and TRBJ1-2; 8 bases align to TRBD1. CDR3 length: 13 amino acids. The V segment lost 8 bases and the J segment 3 bases; nucleotides outside the gene matches: 5. Germline CDR1 reads ENHRY; CDR2 reads SYGVKD. DNA of the CDR3: TGTGCCATCGGCGGACAGGGTTACTATGGCTACACCTTC. Translated, it gives CAIGGQGYYGYTF.

This clonotype showed up just a few times. The chain links TRBV4-1 to TRBJ1-2; tentative D call: TRBD1 (5 bases). The germline CDR1 and CDR2 sequences are MGHRA and YSYEKL. This CDR3 has 17 amino acids. Trimming took off 1 base at V and 1 base at J, with 16 bases between the two ends. The CDR3 DNA reads TGCGCCAGCAGCCAAGGGCACGGGCAGGGCCATAACTATGGCTACACCTTC. It specifies CASSQGHGQGHNYGYTF.

A few counts support this clonotype. The rearrangement uses TRBV7-9 and TRBJ2-7; D may be TRBD1 or TRBD2 (7 bases each). Deletions cut 4 bases from V and 5 bases from J, with 15 bases between. Per the germline V gene, CDR1 is SEHNR and CDR2 is FQNEAQ (reference sequence). The CDR3 length is 14 residues. The CDR3 region has the DNA TGTGCCAGCAGCTCAGGGGGGGGGCACGACGAGCAGTACTTC. It codes for CASSSGGGHDEQYF.

This clonotype was counted at least ten times. One end of the junction varies from germline; a read error may be responsible. CDR3 amino acids: CASSFGQGASYEQYF. CDR3 bases: TGTGCCAGCAGCTTCGGACAGGGGGCTTCCTACGAGCAGTACTTC. V gene TRBV5-1 combines with J gene TRBJ2-7; TRBD1 matches 11 bases. Germline V gene lookup returns CDR1 SGHRS and CDR2 YFSETQ. CDR3 size: 15 residues.

As to this clonotype: This could be a read error, since a much larger clone is one nucleotide away. This sequence joins TRBV20-1 and TRBJ1-1; tentatively, D is TRBD1 (5 bases). Deletions cut 5 bases from V and 1 base from J, with 17 bases between. The CDR3 length is 15 residues. CDR1 DFQATT and CDR2 SNEGSKA come from the germline V gene (reference sequence). The CDR3 coding sequence is TGCAGTGCTGGAGGCCTCAGGGACCAGAACACTGAAGCTTTCTTT. Its protein is CSAGGLRDQNTEAFF.

This clonotype was counted between two and nine times. The rearrangement joins TRBV11-2 to TRBJ2-5; possible D gene TRBD1, 5 bases. V was shortened by 4 bases and J by 3 bases, with 12 bases between the two germline ends. This CDR3 spans 14 amino acids. Germline CDR1 reads SGHAT; CDR2 reads FQNNGV. The CDR3 DNA is TGTGCCAGCAGCTCGATGACAGACGAAGAGACCCAGTACTTC. Translating it yields CASSSMTDEETQYF.

This clonotype has just a few counts. In DNA form, the CDR3 reads TGTGCCAGCAGCTTTTTGCCCTACGAGCAGTACTTC. Translating gives CASSFLPYEQYF. V and J are TRBV7-9 and TRBJ2-7; no firm D call. Trimming shortened V by 3 bases and J by 2 bases, and 5 bases separated the two germline ends. Germline loops: CDR1 SEHNR, CDR2 FQNEAQ (reference sequence). This CDR3 is built from 12 residues.